The following is a TCR beta chain sequence with its context. The entry originates in a study of blood T cell repertoires in COVID-19. Study as a whole: The samples span acute and convalescent COVID-19 from the United States, Italy and Spain. PBMCs, B-cell-depleted T cells, or T cells provided the cDNA or gDNA that made up the material.

The length of the CDR3 is 15 residues. Germline CDR1 SGHTA, CDR2 FQGNSA. V gave up 4 bases and J gave up 5 bases; unmatched junction bases: 9. Sequencing used immunoSEQ multiplex PCR; TCRdb keeps in-frame clones, though not all of them. The sample lists under 40,000 clones; about 86% were seen once. The gene calls are TRBV7-2 and TRBJ2-5, with TRBD1 matching over 8 bases. The TCR comes from a woman older than 75 with active or convalescent COVID-19. The sequenced sample consisted of peripheral blood. DNA of the CDR3: TGTGCCAGCAGCTGGTCCGGGACAGGTGTGGAGACCCAGTACTTC. Protein sequence: CASSWSGTGVETQYF.